These 31 T cell receptor beta chains came from one sample sequenced in a study of shared clonotypes between healthy human individuals (TCRdb year 2020). The library relied on the immunoSEQ multiplex PCR assay. The immuneACCESS repertoire file appears here via TCRdb, limited to in-frame rearrangements. These files lack a portion of the clones; in checked studies, under half of the deficit traces to unresolved V genes, and the cause of the others is not known. The sample yields roughly 2,500,000 clones; 93% were counted once. Roughly 0.36% of the sample is taken by the ten largest. Material: naive CD4+ T cells from PBMCs. Reading the label with the study, this specimen's cell subset or site is: CD45RA+ positively selected. Receptors originate from a man between 18 and 35 years old in good health. Some clones in this sample may be carry-over from other donors' samples.

The chain joins TRBV7-3 to TRBJ2-7; unclear D gene. CDR1 is SGHTA and CDR2 is FQGTGA in the germline V gene. This CDR3 is 13 amino acids long. Deletions cut 1 base from V and 7 bases from J, with 11 bases between. CDR3 nucleotides: TGTGCCAGCAGCTTAATTGTTGGGCCAGAGCAGTACTTC. Translating it yields CASSLIVGPEQYF.

The chain uses TRBV4-1 and TRBJ1-5; D is unclear. There are 15 residues in the CDR3. CDR1 MGHRA and CDR2 YSYEKL come from the germline V gene. With 3 bases removed from V and 0 bases from J, the gap between germline ends came to 9 bases. The CDR3, as DNA: TGCGCCAGCAGCCAGTTTCGGACTAGCAATCAGCCCCAGCATTTT. Its protein is CASSQFRTSNQPQHF.

This clone was detected once. The CDR3 reads CASSNRLAGGLDEQFF. As DNA, the CDR3 is TGTGCCAGTAGCAATAGACTAGCGGGAGGTTTAGATGAGCAGTTCTTC. The chain links TRBV19 to TRBJ2-1, with TRBD2 matching 13 bases. The CDR3 is 16 residues long. CDR1 is LNHDA and CDR2 is SQIVND in the germline V gene (reference sequence). The V and J ends lost 6 bases and 8 bases, in that order; junction bases with no gene match: 10. The full variable domain, in which reference TRBV19 and TRBJ2-1 provide the parts outside the CDR3, is DGGITQSPKYLFRKEGQNVTLSCEQNLNHDAMYWYRQDPGQGLRLIYYSQIVNDFQKGDIAEGYSVSREKKESFPLTVTSAQKNPTAFYLCASSNRLAGGLDEQFFGPGTRLTVL.

This clone was observed a single time. This sequence joins TRBV6-1 and TRBJ2-7, with 8 bases lining up with TRBD1. J lost 2 bases, V lost 5 bases, and 5 bases had no gene match. The CDR3 covers 14 residues. The germline gives CDR1 MNHNS, CDR2 SASEGT. CDR3 sequence (DNA): TGTGCCAGCAGTTCCCGGACAGGGCCCTACGAGCAGTACTTC. This translates into CASSSRTGPYEQYF.

The chain links TRBV6-6 to TRBJ2-7, with 8 bases that match TRBD1. CDR3 length: 13 residues. Germline assignment: CDR1 MNHNY and CDR2 SVGAGI (reference sequence). Germline trimming cut 6 bases from V and 3 bases from J; bases unmatched to any gene: 4. The CDR3 loop is CASRTGAYYEQYF. In nucleotides, the CDR3 is TGTGCCAGCAGGACAGGGGCCTACTACGAGCAGTACTTC.

The rearrangement links TRBV5-4 to TRBJ2-3, with TRBD2 matching 9 bases. This CDR3 is built from 16 residues. CDR1 is SGHNT and CDR2 is YYREEE in the germline V gene (reference sequence). The V gene end was trimmed by 3 bases and the J gene end by 4 bases; junction bases not matched to a gene: 9. CDR3 sequence (DNA): TGTGCCAGCAGCTACTATAGGCGGGAGGGCGCAGATACGCAGTATTTT. Encoded protein: CASSYYRREGADTQYF.

The CDR3 region has the DNA TGTGCCAGCAGCTTGGTACCAGCAGATGAAAAACTGTTTTTT. It is translated as CASSLVPADEKLFF. This sequence joins TRBV7-6 and TRBJ1-4; D gene ambiguous. The V end lost 3 bases, the J end lost 6 bases, and 11 bases lay between the germline ends. This CDR3 is built from 14 residues. Germline V gene lookup returns CDR1 SGHVS and CDR2 FNYEAQ.

The chain has TRBV10-1 and TRBJ2-3; 9 bases are a match to TRBD2. The length of the CDR3 is 14 residues. After removal of 8 bases from V and 4 bases from J, the junction contained 7 bases not matched to a gene. In germline, CDR1 is WNHNN, CDR2 SYGVQD (reference sequence). Written as DNA, the CDR3 is TGCGCCAGCGCGGAGCGGGAGGCCCCAGATACGCAGTATTTT. It translates to CASAEREAPDTQYF.

This chain joins TRBV7-9 and TRBJ2-7, with TRBD2 matching over 10 bases. J lost 6 bases, V lost 4 bases, and 6 bases had no gene match. Germline values: CDR1 SEHNR, CDR2 FQNEAQ (reference sequence). The CDR3 contains 14 residues. CDR3 sequence: CASSSSGSLGEQYF. The CDR3 DNA sequence: TGTGCCAGCAGCTCTAGCGGGAGCTTAGGCGAGCAGTACTTC.

This clone was detected only once. This sequence joins TRBV7-2 and TRBJ2-5; tentatively, D is TRBD1 (6 bases). The J call could be wrong; TRBJ2-7 is a better fit for the DNA end. The CDR3 has 15 residues. CDR1 and CDR2 from the germline V gene are SGHTA and FQGNSA. The DNA for the CDR3 is TGTGCCAGCAGCTTAGCCACAGGGACCCCCTACGAGCAGTACTTC. This codes for CASSLATGTPYEQYF.

The V and J genes are TRBV25-1 and TRBJ1-1; D might be TRBD1 (6 bases). The CDR3 is made up of 16 amino acids. V dropped 3 bases and J dropped 1 base, with 15 bases sitting between them. Germline CDR1 MGHDK, CDR2 SYGVNS. CDR3 amino acids: CASSDLRGARNTEAFF. The CDR3 DNA follows: TGTGCCAGCAGTGACCTCCGGGGGGCGCGGAACACTGAAGCTTTCTTT.

This clone occurred once. The chain has TRBV4-3 and TRBJ1-2; D perhaps matches TRBD1 (5 bases). V lost 4 bases, J lost 2 bases, and 14 bases lay in between. From germline, CDR1 is LGHNA and CDR2 YSLEER. This CDR3 is 15 amino acids long. For the CDR3, the DNA is TGCGCCAGCAGCCTCCAGACGTGGGGCAACTATGGCTACACCTTC. Amino acid sequence: CASSLQTWGNYGYTF.

V and J are TRBV7-8 and TRBJ2-1, with 9 bases identical to TRBD2. After removal of 3 bases from V and 1 base from J, the junction contained 7 bases not matched to a gene. The CDR3 extends over 17 amino acids. Germline-derived CDR1 and CDR2 are SGHVS and FQNEAQ. CDR3 nucleotide sequence: TGTGCCAGCAGCTTCGGAGTAGCGGGAGCTTCCTACAATGAGCAGTTCTTC. This codes for CASSFGVAGASYNEQFF.

This clone was seen a single time. V is TRBV20-1 and J is TRBJ2-7; D call uncertain. The V end was cut by 5 bases, the J end by 5 bases, with 10 bases between. This CDR3 has 11 amino acids. CDR1 and CDR2 (germline): DFQATT, SNEGSKA (reference sequence). The CDR3 DNA follows: TGCAGTGCTGGTCCTAGAGACGAGCAGTACTTC. Encoded protein: CSAGPRDEQYF.

V is TRBV2 and J is TRBJ2-1, with D perhaps given as TRBD1 or TRBD2 (6 bases each). The CDR3 runs 15 residues. Trimming stripped 8 bases from V and 6 bases from J, with 20 bases between. Germline V gives CDR1 SNHLY, CDR2 FYNNEI. Here the CDR3 DNA reads TGTGCCAGCCTTACCGCCGGGGGACAACCCAATGAGCAGTTCTTC. Its translation is CASLTAGGQPNEQFF.

This clone showed up just once. As DNA, the CDR3 is TGTGCCAGCAGCCGAAATATGGAGGTCCCCTACGAGCAGTACTTC. It yields the protein CASSRNMEVPYEQYF. The chain couples TRBV27 to TRBJ2-7, with D perhaps TRBD2 (5 bases). Germline CDR1 is MNHEY and CDR2 is SMNVEV (reference sequence). Trimming stripped 6 bases from V and 2 bases from J, with 17 bases between. The CDR3 runs 15 residues.

This chain uses TRBV28 with TRBJ1-1; TRBD1 might be the D (6 bases). The germline CDR1 and CDR2 sequences are MDHEN and SYDVKM. The CDR3 has 15 residues. Trimming shortened V by 4 bases and J by 9 bases, and 21 bases separated the two germline ends. This CDR3 reads CASSSQGLGARKAFF. CDR3 nucleotide sequence: TGTGCCAGCAGTTCACAGGGTCTTGGGGCCCGAAAAGCTTTCTTT.

V is TRBV4-2 and J is TRBJ2-2; D may match TRBD1 or TRBD2 (5 bases each). The V end was cut by 1 base, the J end by 4 bases, with 19 bases between. Germline assignment: CDR1 LGHNA and CDR2 YNFKEQ. The CDR3 runs 18 residues. The CDR3 spells CASSQGLVWGSSTGELFF. CDR3 DNA sequence: TGTGCCAGCAGCCAAGGACTTGTATGGGGGAGTTCCACCGGGGAGCTGTTTTTT.

J is TRBJ2-5 and V is TRBV2, with a possible D match to TRBD2 (6 bases). Germline V CDR1 and CDR2: SNHLY, FYNNEI. The CDR3 has 12 residues. Trimming took 4 bases from V and 9 from J, leaving 12 bases between them. CDR3 nucleotide sequence: TGTGCCAGCAGTGTACCCCGCGGGGCCCAGTACTTC. This translates into CASSVPRGAQYF.

The chain couples TRBV7-3 to TRBJ2-3; TRBD2 matches 7 bases. CDR1 SGHTA and CDR2 FQGTGA come from the germline V gene. The V segment lost 5 bases and the J segment 1 base; nucleotides outside the gene matches: 9. This CDR3 region has 16 residues. The CDR3 region is CASSPAAGEGTDTQYF. DNA for the CDR3: TGTGCCAGCAGCCCTGCTGCGGGAGAGGGCACAGATACGCAGTATTTT. Supplemented by reference TRBV7-3 and TRBJ2-3, the full variable domain reads GAGVSQTPSNKVTEKGKYVELRCDPISGHTALYWYRQSLGQGPEFLIYFQGTGAADDSGLPNDRFFAVRPEGSVSTLKIQRTERGDSAVYLCASSPAAGEGTDTQYFGPGTRLTVL.

A single count supports this clone. This rearrangement joins TRBV4-3 to TRBJ1-4; D might be TRBD1 (5 bases). The CDR3 is 14 residues long. The germline gives CDR1 LGHNA, CDR2 YSLEER. Between the trimmed V and J ends, which lost 0 bases and 5 bases, there was a span of 7 bases. The CDR3 bases are TGCGCCAGCAGCCAAGACAGGGACAATGAAAAACTGTTTTTT. It codes for CASSQDRDNEKLFF.

The CDR3 region is CASRMQGTYNSPLHF. In DNA, the CDR3 is TGTGCCAGCCGGATGCAGGGAACCTATAATTCACCCCTCCACTTT. V is TRBV28 and J is TRBJ1-6; tentative D call: TRBD1 (5 bases). Trimming removed 8 bases at V and 2 bases at J, with 13 bases between. The germline gives CDR1 MDHEN, CDR2 SYDVKM. The length of the CDR3 is 15 residues.

The chain carries TRBV29-1 and TRBJ2-2; weak D call: TRBD2 (5 bases). Germline assignment: CDR1 SQVTM and CDR2 ANQGSEA. There are 13 residues in the CDR3. Deletions cut 4 bases from V and 4 bases from J, with 10 bases between. In nucleotides, the CDR3 is TGCAGCGTTGTCTCCGGACTCACCGGGGAGCTGTTTTTT. It codes for CSVVSGLTGELFF.

The CDR3 nucleotides are TGCAGCGTGACCGGACGGGAGACCCAGTACTTC. This translates into CSVTGRETQYF. This rearrangement joins TRBV29-1 to TRBJ2-5; no clear D. CDR3 length: 11 residues. Germline V lookup: CDR1 SQVTM, CDR2 ANQGSEA. Trimming shortened V by 6 bases and J by 5 bases, and 10 bases separated the two germline ends.

The chain joins TRBV9 to TRBJ2-7; 7 positions agree with TRBD1. J gave up 5 bases and V 9 bases, and 14 bases lay outside the gene matches. The germline CDR1 and CDR2 sequences are SGDLS and YYNGEE. The CDR3 spans 14 residues. The CDR3 sequence: CATSWDRVYHEQYF. In DNA form, the CDR3 reads TGTGCCACCTCCTGGGACAGAGTGTACCACGAGCAGTACTTC.

Concerning this clone itself: Different DNA sequences within this sample yield the same CDR3. The rearrangement joins TRBV6-1 to TRBJ2-5; 7 bases match TRBD1. The trim removed 7 bases at V and 2 bases at J, leaving 4 bases unmatched. Germline V gene data show CDR1 as MNHNS and CDR2 as SASEGT. There are 13 residues in the CDR3. CDR3 DNA: TGTGCCAGCACCCACAGGGGACAAGAGACCCAGTACTTC. This translates into CASTHRGQETQYF.

V is TRBV9 and J is TRBJ2-1, with TRBD2 identical over 15 bases. There are 17 residues in the CDR3. V was clipped by 0 bases and J by 6 bases; unmatched bases: 4. Germline CDR1 is SGDLS and CDR2 is YYNGEE. The CDR3 nucleotides are TGTGCCAGCAGCGTAGCTCGGACTAGCGGGAGGGGCAATGAGCAGTTCTTC. Its translation is CASSVARTSGRGNEQFF.

As to this clone: At the DNA level, this CDR3 is encoded by other sequences in the same sample as well. The chain uses TRBV7-3 and TRBJ2-5, with D perhaps assigned TRBD1 or TRBD2 (6 bases each). The CDR3 runs to 13 residues. V was cut by 2 bases and J by 4 bases, with 8 bases left in between. From germline, CDR1 is SGHTA and CDR2 FQGTGA. The CDR3 bases are TGTGCCAGCAGCTTAGGGGGGCGAGAGACCCAGTACTTC. Translated, it gives CASSLGGRETQYF.

The V call is TRBV10-3, the J call TRBJ2-2; D not resolved. This CDR3 has 13 residues. The germline V gene encodes CDR1 ENHRY and CDR2 SYGVKD. V was clipped by 3 bases and J by 7 bases, with 9 bases between them. The CDR3 sequence: CAISDGPNGELFF. In nucleotides, the CDR3 is TGTGCCATCAGTGATGGGCCCAACGGGGAGCTGTTTTTT.

V gene TRBV4-1 combines with J gene TRBJ1-1, with D maybe TRBD1 (5 bases). Germline CDR1 MGHRA, CDR2 YSYEKL. Trimming stripped 3 bases from V and 6 bases from J, with 14 bases between. The CDR3 sequence is 14 residues long. The CDR3 DNA reads TGCGCCAGCAGCCAGCCCCTAAGACAGCCTGAAGCTTTCTTT. Residues: CASSQPLRQPEAFF.

On this clone: The sample has other DNA sequences that encode this CDR3 too. J is TRBJ2-7 and V is TRBV6-5, with a tentative D call TRBD2 (6 bases). The CDR3 consists of 12 residues. Deletions cut 7 bases from V and 3 bases from J, with 10 bases between. Germline assignment: CDR1 MNHEY and CDR2 SVGAGI. CDR3 amino acids: CASMGGRYEQYF. For the CDR3, the DNA is TGTGCCAGCATGGGGGGACGCTACGAGCAGTACTTC.